These 22 T cell receptor beta chains were all obtained from the same sample, sequenced in a study of blood T cell repertoires in COVID-19. Method: immunoSEQ multiplex PCR; TCRdb's copy keeps in-frame clones and lacks some. The sample includes tens of thousands of clones, roughly 80% of them seen just once. The source material was peripheral blood. The receptors stem from a man aged 50 to 60 with active COVID-19.

There are a few counts of this clone. The chain has TRBV7-8 and TRBJ2-7; D not resolved. The CDR3 sequence is 13 residues long. V gave up 3 bases and J gave up 1 base, with 7 bases separating them. CDR1 is SGHVS and CDR2 is FQNEAQ in the germline V gene. The CDR3 region is CASSFRTSYEQYF. Here the CDR3 DNA reads TGTGCCAGCAGCTTCAGAACGTCCTACGAGCAGTACTTC.

The chain carries TRBV5-6 and TRBJ1-2; 7 nucleotides align to TRBD1. Germline V lookup: CDR1 SGHDT, CDR2 YYEEEE. Trimming at V came to 4 bases and at J to 5 bases, leaving 11 bases not matched to a gene. This CDR3 contains 15 residues. The CDR3 sequence is CASSKLDGRGYGYTF. CDR3 nucleotides: TGTGCCAGCAGCAAGTTGGATGGCAGGGGGTATGGCTACACCTTC.

The chain has TRBV4-1 and TRBJ1-1, with 9 positions matching TRBD1. Germline values: CDR1 MGHRA, CDR2 YSYEKL. Losses at the gene ends were 3 bases for V and 5 bases for J; bases not matched to a gene: 7. This CDR3 has 15 residues. The CDR3 DNA reads as TGCGCCAGCAGCCACATACAGGGGGCGCAAACTGAAGCTTTCTTT. This encodes CASSHIQGAQTEAFF.

V is TRBV24-1 and J is TRBJ1-1; D is perhaps TRBD1 (5 bases). Trimming removed 5 bases at V and 3 bases at J, with 12 bases between. The CDR3 spans 14 residues. CDR1 and CDR2 from the germline V gene are KGHDR and SFDVKD. CDR3 bases: TGTGCCACCAGTGCGCCGGGGGTGGACACTGAAGCTTTCTTT. Translating it yields CATSAPGVDTEAFF.

Here the CDR3 reads CSARTSGLSAETQYF. DNA for the CDR3: TGCAGCGCCCGGACTAGCGGGCTCTCTGCGGAGACCCAGTACTTC. This sequence joins TRBV29-1 and TRBJ2-5; 11 bases align to TRBD2. The trim removed 7 bases at V and 5 bases at J, leaving 12 bases unmatched. This CDR3 region has 15 residues. CDR1 is SQVTM and CDR2 is ANQGSEA in the germline V gene. Combining the CDR3 with reference TRBV29-1 and TRBJ2-5 gives the whole variable domain SAVISQKPSRDICQRGTSLTIQCQVDSQVTMMFWYRQQPGQSLTLIATANQGSEATYESGFVIDKFPISRPNLTFSTLTVSNMSPEDSSIYLCSARTSGLSAETQYFGPGTRLLVL.

This chain uses TRBV6-1 with TRBJ2-1; D is ambiguous. CDR3 size: 15 residues. The V end lost 2 bases, the J end lost 0 bases, and 8 bases lay between the germline ends. Germline values: CDR1 MNHNS, CDR2 SASEGT. This CDR3 is CASSEIGHSYNEQFF. The CDR3 bases are TGTGCCAGCAGTGAAATTGGCCACTCCTACAATGAGCAGTTCTTC.

The rearrangement uses TRBV11-1 and TRBJ2-3, with 10 bases matching TRBD1. Losses at the gene ends were 2 bases for V and 3 bases for J; bases not matched to a gene: 2. This CDR3 region has 15 residues. CDR1 SGHAT and CDR2 FQDESV come from the germline V gene (reference sequence). The CDR3: CASSLRGQGTDTQYF. CDR3 sequence (DNA): TGTGCCAGCAGCTTAAGGGGACAGGGGACAGATACGCAGTATTTT. Using reference TRBV11-1 and TRBJ2-3 for the parts outside the CDR3, the full variable domain is EAEVAQSPRYKITEKSQAVAFWCDPISGHATLYWYRQILGQGPELLVQFQDESVVDDSQLPKDRFSAERLKGVDSTLKIQPAELGDSAMYLCASSLRGQGTDTQYFGPGTRLTVL.

This chain joins TRBV11-3 and TRBJ2-1, with 8 bases aligning to TRBD2. With 2 bases clipped from V and 4 bases from J, the junction kept 7 bases outside the gene matches. The CDR3 covers 16 residues. The germline V gene has CDR1 SGHNT and CDR2 YENEEA. The CDR3 sequence: CASSLTTSGTYNEQFF. The CDR3 bases are TGTGCCAGCAGCTTAACAACTAGCGGAACATACAATGAGCAGTTCTTC.

The CDR3 nucleotides read TGTGCCAGCAGCTTGGGACTGGTTTCCCCCTACGAGCAGTACTTC. This translates into CASSLGLVSPYEQYF. The chain recombines TRBV5-8 with TRBJ2-7, with unresolved D. The CDR3 totals 15 residues. V lost 0 bases and J 2 bases, leaving 12 bases between the germline ends. Germline CDR1 and CDR2: SGHTS and YDEGEE.

This clone was found a few times. CDR3 nucleotides: TGTGCCAGCAGTGAGCGGGAAGGCGGGGAGCTGTTTTTT. Residues: CASSEREGGELFF. This chain links TRBV6-4 with TRBJ2-2, with a tentative D call TRBD2 (6 bases). V lost 3 bases, J lost 7 bases, and 9 bases lay in between. Germline CDR1 and CDR2: MRHNA and SNTAGT. The CDR3 totals 13 residues.

This clone has a handful of counts. This chain joins TRBV5-4 and TRBJ1-1, with D maybe TRBD1 (5 bases). With 0 bases removed from V and 11 bases from J, the gap between germline ends came to 14 bases. This CDR3 spans 13 amino acids. Germline assignment: CDR1 SGHNT and CDR2 YYREEE (reference sequence). The CDR3 coding sequence is TGTGCCAGCAGCTTGGAGGGGTGGACCGGGGCTTTCTTT. Amino acid sequence: CASSLEGWTGAFF.

The chain links TRBV28 to TRBJ1-4; 8 nucleotides match TRBD1. The V gene's germline CDR1 is MDHEN and CDR2 SYDVKM. The CDR3 is 15 residues long. V shed 6 bases, J shed 10 bases, and the junction held 13 bases outside the gene matches. The CDR3: CASSLSSGQAGKLFF. CDR3 DNA sequence: TGTGCCAGCAGCCTCTCCTCGGGACAGGCGGGAAAACTGTTTTTT.

This chain connects TRBV5-1 to TRBJ2-2, with D hard to call. Trimming removed 1 base at V and 0 bases at J, with 7 bases between. Germline V lookup: CDR1 SGHRS, CDR2 YFSETQ. This CDR3 is 15 amino acids long. In DNA form, the CDR3 reads TGCGCCAGCAGCTTGCGTCAGTCGAACACCGGGGAGCTGTTTTTT. It translates to CASSLRQSNTGELFF.

This chain connects TRBV7-9 to TRBJ2-5; no clear D gene. The ends were cut back, 7 bases at V and 5 bases at J, with 11 bases in the middle. The CDR3 sequence is 12 residues long. Germline CDR1 and CDR2: SEHNR and FQNEAQ (reference sequence). The CDR3 here is CASTLAGETQYF. Written as DNA, the CDR3 is TGTGCCAGCACCTTGGCCGGGGAGACCCAGTACTTC. The entire variable domain, with the rest obtained from reference TRBV7-9 and TRBJ2-5, is as follows: DTGVSQNPRHKITKRGQNVTFRCDPISEHNRLYWYRQTLGQGPEFLTYFQNEAQLEKSRLLSDRFSAERPKGSFSTLEIQRTEQGDSAMYLCASTLAGETQYFGPGTRLLVL.

This clone has just one count. This chain links TRBV3-1 (or the pseudogene TRBV3-2) with TRBJ2-1, with TRBD1 matching over 7 bases. The CDR3 extends over 15 amino acids. Germline V gene data show CDR1 as LGHDT and CDR2 as YNNKEL (reference sequence). Trimming cost V 4 bases and J 4 bases; bases outside gene matches: 7. CDR3 region: CASSRAGTVYNEQFF. Here the CDR3 DNA reads TGTGCCAGCAGCCGGGCCGGGACAGTTTACAATGAGCAGTTCTTC.

This chain joins TRBV28 and TRBJ1-2; 9 bases map to TRBD1. With V trimmed by 6 bases and J by 1 base, 6 bases remained unmatched. The CDR3 sequence is 15 residues long. Germline V gene lookup returns CDR1 MDHEN and CDR2 SYDVKM. CDR3 DNA sequence: TGTGCCAGCAGAAGAGGGACAGGGTATAACTATGGCTACACCTTC. This codes for CASRRGTGYNYGYTF.

The rearrangement joins TRBV2 to TRBJ2-7; D is perhaps TRBD1 (6 bases). CDR1 SNHLY and CDR2 FYNNEI come from the germline V gene. The CDR3 runs to 14 residues. V was clipped by 10 bases and J by 1 base, with 17 bases between them. The CDR3 DNA follows: TGTGCCATCCTTAGGGGGTACCCTTCCTACGAGCAGTACTTC. Protein: CAILRGYPSYEQYF.

V gene TRBV15 combines with J gene TRBJ1-2, with TRBD1 matching over 7 bases. The V gene's germline CDR1 is LNHNV and CDR2 YYDKDF (reference sequence). Germline trimming cut 5 bases from V and 4 bases from J; bases unmatched to any gene: 10. CDR3 length: 15 residues. This CDR3 reads CATSSRAGTVYGYTF. As DNA, the CDR3 is TGTGCCACCAGCTCCCGAGCCGGGACAGTCTATGGCTACACCTTC.

CDR3 bases: TGTGCCAGCAGCGCCCGGGACAGGCCAGATACGCAGTATTTT. Translating it yields CASSARDRPDTQYF. This chain links TRBV11-3 with TRBJ2-3; 8 positions match TRBD1. This CDR3 comprises 14 residues. CDR1 and CDR2 from the germline V gene are SGHNT and YENEEA. The J segment lost 4 bases and the V segment lost 5 bases, leaving 5 bases of the junction unmatched.

This clone was seen only once. The rearrangement joins TRBV5-1 to TRBJ2-5; no firm D call. Trimming removed 1 base at V and 2 bases at J, with 9 bases between. The CDR3 has 14 residues. Germline V gene lookup returns CDR1 SGHRS and CDR2 YFSETQ. The CDR3 loop reads CASSLLLQQETQYF. The CDR3 DNA sequence: TGCGCCAGCAGCTTGTTATTACAACAAGAGACCCAGTACTTC.

This rearrangement joins TRBV10-1 to TRBJ2-2; 8 nucleotides line up with TRBD2. The CDR3 spans 19 residues. The germline V gene encodes CDR1 WNHNN and CDR2 SYGVQD (reference sequence). V trimming: 3 bases; J trimming: 2 bases; junction bases outside the gene matches: 14. CDR3 sequence reads: CASSEPKLPGLVNTGELFF. The DNA of the CDR3 is TGCGCCAGCAGTGAACCAAAATTACCGGGACTAGTAAACACCGGGGAGCTGTTTTTT.

The V and J genes are TRBV30 and TRBJ2-3; 15 bases agree with TRBD2. The J segment lost 5 bases and the V segment lost 3 bases, leaving 3 bases of the junction unmatched. The CDR3 runs 15 residues. Looked up from germline, CDR1 is GTSNPN and CDR2 is SVGIG (reference sequence). In DNA form, the CDR3 reads TGTGCCTGGAGAAAGGGACTAGCGGGAGGAGATACGCAGTATTTT. Translation gives CAWRKGLAGGDTQYF. Based on the CDR3 plus reference TRBV30 and TRBJ2-3, the full variable domain is SQTIHQWPATLVQPVGSPLSLECTVEGTSNPNLYWYRQAAGRGLQLLFYSVGIGQISSEVPQNLSASRPQDRQFILSSKKLLLSDSGFYLCAWRKGLAGGDTQYFGPGTRLTVL.